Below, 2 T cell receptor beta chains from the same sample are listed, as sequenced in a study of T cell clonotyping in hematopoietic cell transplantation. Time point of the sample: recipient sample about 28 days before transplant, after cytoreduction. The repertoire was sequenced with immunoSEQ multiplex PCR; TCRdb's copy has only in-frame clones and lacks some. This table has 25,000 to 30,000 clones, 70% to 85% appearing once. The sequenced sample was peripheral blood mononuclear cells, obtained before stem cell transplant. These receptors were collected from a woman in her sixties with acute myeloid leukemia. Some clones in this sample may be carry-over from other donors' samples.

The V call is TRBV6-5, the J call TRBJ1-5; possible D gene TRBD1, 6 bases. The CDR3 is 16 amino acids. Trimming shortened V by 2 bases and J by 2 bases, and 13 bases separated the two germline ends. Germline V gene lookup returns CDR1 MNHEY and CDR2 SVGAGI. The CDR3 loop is CASSYGTPGGNQPQHF. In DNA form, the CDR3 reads TGTGCCAGCAGTTACGGGACACCAGGAGGCAATCAGCCCCAGCATTTT.

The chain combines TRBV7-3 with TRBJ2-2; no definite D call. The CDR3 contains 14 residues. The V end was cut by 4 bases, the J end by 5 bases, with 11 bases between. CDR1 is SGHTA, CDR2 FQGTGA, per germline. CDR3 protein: CASSSPLGTGELFF. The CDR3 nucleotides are TGTGCCAGCAGCTCGCCCCTGGGAACCGGGGAGCTGTTTTTT.